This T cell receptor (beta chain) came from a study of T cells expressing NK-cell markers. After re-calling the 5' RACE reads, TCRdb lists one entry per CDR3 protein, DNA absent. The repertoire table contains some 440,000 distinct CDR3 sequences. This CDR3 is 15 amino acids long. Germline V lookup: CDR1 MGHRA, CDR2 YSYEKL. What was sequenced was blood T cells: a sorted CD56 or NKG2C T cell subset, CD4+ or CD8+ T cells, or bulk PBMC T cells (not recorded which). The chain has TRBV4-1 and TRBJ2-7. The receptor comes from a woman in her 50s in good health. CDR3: CASSQGSVSSYEQYF.